These 31 T cell receptor beta chains originate from one sample sequenced in a study of T cell repertoires in cytomegalovirus infection. In TCRdb, the reads were re-called with MiXCR into one record per CDR3 protein. The profile shows roughly 100,000 distinct CDR3 sequences, about 15% of them singletons. Sequencing was done on a sample of PBMCs. Every receptor here comes from a human donor in good health (CMV status not recorded). Some clones in this sample may be carry-over from other donors' samples.

This chain links TRBV18 with TRBJ1-2, with 7 bases that match TRBD1. V lost 3 bases to trimming and J lost 5 bases; unmatched junction nucleotides: 6. The CDR3 is 14 amino acids. Germline assignment: CDR1 KGHSH and CDR2 LQKENI. The chain's CDR3 is CASSPTGEGYGYTF. The CDR3 DNA reads as TGTGCCAGCTCACCTACAGGGGAGGGGTATGGCTACACCTTC.

This clonotype was counted between two and nine times. This rearrangement joins TRBV3-1 to TRBJ1-4; TRBD1 is a possible D gene (5 bases). The V end lost 1 base, the J end lost 7 bases, and 13 bases lay between the germline ends. This CDR3 has 15 residues. CDR1 and CDR2 (germline): LGHDT, YNNKEL (reference sequence). The DNA for the CDR3 is TGTGCCAGCAGCCAAGTTACCGGGGCCCCTGAAAAACTGTTTTTT. Protein: CASSQVTGAPEKLFF.

This sequence joins TRBV28 and TRBJ1-1; D is ambiguous. The CDR3 totals 14 residues. Germline V gives CDR1 MDHEN, CDR2 SYDVKM. Trimming cost V 4 bases and J 4 bases, with 13 bases left between them. The CDR3 sequence is CASSYPGRTTEAFF. For the CDR3, the DNA is TGTGCCAGCAGTTACCCCGGGCGGACCACTGAAGCTTTCTTT. Full variable domain (rest looked up from reference TRBV28 and TRBJ1-1): DVKVTQSSRYLVKRTGEKVFLECVQDMDHENMFWYRQDPGLGLRLIYFSYDVKMKEKGDIPEGYSVSREKKERFSLILESASTNQTSMYLCASSYPGRTTEAFFGQGTRLTVV.

As concerns this clonotype: This clone may be a read error of a much larger clone one base away. The V and J genes are TRBV27 and TRBJ1-2; tentatively, D is TRBD1 (5 bases). The CDR3 runs 13 residues. The V gene's germline CDR1 is MNHEY and CDR2 SMNVEV (reference sequence). This chain's CDR3 is CARSLWGGNGYTF. DNA for the CDR3: TGTGCCCGCAGTTTATGGGGGGGTAATGGCTACACCTTC.

The table lists this clonotype with many counts. The genes are TRBV11-2 and TRBJ2-7; D is undetermined. This CDR3 has 11 amino acids. Germline CDR1 and CDR2: SGHAT and FQNNGV. V lost 5 bases and J lost 2, with 4 bases in between. For the CDR3, the DNA is TGTGCCAGCAGCATCACCTACGAGCAGTACTTC. The encoded protein is CASSITYEQYF.

At least ten counts were recorded for this clonotype. CDR3 protein: CASSLGTSAYYEQYF. The CDR3 nucleotides read TGTGCCAGCAGCTTAGGGACTAGCGCCTACTACGAGCAGTACTTC. V is TRBV7-2 and J is TRBJ2-7, with 9 bases aligning to TRBD2. The trim removed 1 base at V and 3 bases at J, leaving 4 bases unmatched. The CDR3 length is 15 residues. Germline V gives CDR1 SGHTA, CDR2 FQGNSA.

This clonotype was counted at least ten times. The chain has TRBV27 and TRBJ1-4, with D tentatively TRBD1 (5 bases). The germline gives CDR1 MNHEY, CDR2 SMNVEV (reference sequence). This CDR3 spans 18 amino acids. Trimming removed 1 base from V and 5 bases from J, with 20 bases in between. The chain's CDR3 is CASSLYGARDSINEKLFF. CDR3 coding DNA: TGTGCCAGCAGTTTATATGGGGCGAGAGACAGTATAAATGAAAAACTGTTTTTT.

There are a few counts of this clonotype. The chain is built from TRBV20-1 and TRBJ2-7; D not resolved. Looked up from germline, CDR1 is DFQATT and CDR2 is SNEGSKA (reference sequence). V was clipped by 1 base and J by 6 bases, with 13 bases between them. This CDR3 has 13 amino acids. The CDR3 sequence: CSARGPQGPEQYF. CDR3 DNA sequence: TGCAGTGCTAGAGGTCCACAAGGCCCCGAGCAGTACTTC.

This clonotype was seen ten or more times. This chain connects TRBV12-3 or TRBV12-4 to TRBJ1-2; D is unclear. Trimming took 4 bases from V and 5 from J, leaving 14 bases between them. This CDR3 has 14 residues. In DNA form, the CDR3 reads TGTGCCAGCAGTTCGGCCCGAAGAAAATATGGCTACACCTTC. As protein: CASSSARRKYGYTF.

This clonotype appeared many times. V is TRBV7-9 and J is TRBJ2-2; 10 positions agree with TRBD1. The V segment lost 5 bases and the J segment 0 bases; nucleotides outside the gene matches: 3. The CDR3 loop spans 16 amino acids. Germline V lookup: CDR1 SEHNR, CDR2 FQNEAQ (reference sequence). The CDR3 DNA reads as TGTGCCAGCAGCCGACAGGGGGCTACGAACACCGGGGAGCTGTTTTTT. Amino acid sequence: CASSRQGATNTGELFF.

This clonotype was picked up many times. The rearrangement joins TRBV7-8 to TRBJ2-7, with a weak D call TRBD2 (6 bases). V gave up 2 bases and J gave up 4 bases, with 15 bases separating them. The CDR3 sequence is 15 residues long. Looked up from germline, CDR1 is SGHVS and CDR2 is FQNEAQ. CDR3 sequence reads: CASSLRRTGVYEQYF. The CDR3 DNA reads as TGTGCCAGCAGCTTACGACGGACGGGGGTATACGAGCAGTACTTC.

Of note for this clonotype: This sequence may be a read error, since a much larger clone differs from it by one base. The gene calls are TRBV14 and TRBJ1-1; 8 nucleotides agree with TRBD1. With 4 bases clipped from V and 1 base from J, the junction kept 5 bases outside the gene matches. The CDR3 covers 15 residues. CDR1 and CDR2 from the germline V gene are SGHDN and FVKESK. DNA for the CDR3: TGTGCCAGCAGCCCGTGGACAGGGAAGAACACTGAAGCTTTCTTT. This encodes CASSPWTGKNTEAFF. The full variable domain, completed using reference TRBV14 and TRBJ1-1, is EAGVTQFPSHSVIEKGQTVTLRCDPISGHDNLYWYRRVMGKEIKFLLHFVKESKQDESGMPNNRFLAERTGGTYSTLKVQPAELEDSGVYFCASSPWTGKNTEAFFGQGTRLTVV.

This clonotype was observed a handful of times. The rearrangement uses TRBV6-6 and TRBJ2-7, with 8 bases lining up with TRBD1. Germline CDR1 is MNHNY and CDR2 is SVGAGI (reference sequence). V shed 6 bases and J 0 bases; nucleotides not matched to a gene: 4. This CDR3 spans 14 amino acids. This chain's CDR3 is CASSGTGSSYEQYF. The CDR3 DNA sequence: TGTGCCAGCAGCGGGACAGGAAGCTCCTACGAGCAGTACTTC.

This clonotype was observed at least ten times. This sequence joins TRBV7-2 and TRBJ1-6; tentatively, D is TRBD1 (6 bases). Germline V gene sequence: CDR1 SGHTA, CDR2 FQGNSA. CDR3 length: 16 residues. The V end was cut by 2 bases, the J end by 7 bases, with 15 bases between. The CDR3 nucleotides are TGTGCCAGCAGCTTATCAGGGGCGGTTTTGAATTCACCCCTCCACTTT. It translates to CASSLSGAVLNSPLHF.

This clonotype was counted only a few times. The V and J genes are TRBV29-1 and TRBJ1-2; D not certain. Germline CDR1 is SQVTM and CDR2 is ANQGSEA. With 5 bases removed from V and 8 bases from J, the gap between germline ends came to 15 bases. The CDR3 runs to 12 residues. The CDR3 DNA follows: TGCAGCGTTAGGACCCTTTCTGGCGGCTACACCTTC. Amino acid sequence: CSVRTLSGGYTF.

The chain combines TRBV18 with TRBJ2-1, with D maybe TRBD2 (6 bases). CDR1 is KGHSH and CDR2 is LQKENI in the germline V gene. Deletions cut 5 bases from V and 3 bases from J, with 14 bases between. The CDR3 length is 15 residues. CDR3 coding DNA: TGTGCCAGCTCAGCGGACGTCGGGGGCTACAATGAGCAGTTCTTC. Translation gives CASSADVGGYNEQFF.

This clonotype has a handful of counts. The chain has TRBV7-9 and TRBJ1-5; TRBD1 agrees at 8 bases. The CDR3 sequence is 14 residues long. Germline V gene lookup returns CDR1 SEHNR and CDR2 FQNEAQ (reference sequence). Trimming at V came to 5 bases and at J to 7 bases, leaving 7 bases not matched to a gene. CDR3 nucleotide sequence: TGTGCCAGCAGCCTTGACAGGGGCGAACAGCCCCAGCATTTT. Its protein is CASSLDRGEQPQHF.

This chain uses TRBV28 with TRBJ1-1; unclear D gene. The V end lost 7 bases, the J end lost 0 bases, and 9 bases lay between the germline ends. The CDR3 loop spans 13 amino acids. Germline CDR1 is MDHEN and CDR2 is SYDVKM. In DNA form, the CDR3 reads TGTGCCAGCAAACCACCCCTGAACACTGAAGCTTTCTTT. This encodes CASKPPLNTEAFF.

This chain uses TRBV2 with TRBJ2-7, with 7 bases that match TRBD1. The CDR3 length is 15 residues. V was pared by 6 bases and J by 1 base, with 9 bases of the junction left unmatched. The germline gives CDR1 SNHLY, CDR2 FYNNEI. CDR3 DNA sequence: TGTGCCAGCAGGGTACAGGGGTTAATTTCCTACGAGCAGTACTTC. Its translation is CASRVQGLISYEQYF.

This clonotype was detected only a few times. V gene TRBV24-1 combines with J gene TRBJ2-1; 8 bases line up with TRBD1. CDR3 size: 14 residues. CDR1 and CDR2 (germline): KGHDR, SFDVKD. V shed 7 bases, J shed 9 bases, and the junction held 10 bases outside the gene matches. The CDR3 is CATSPGQVVGEQFF. CDR3 sequence (DNA): TGTGCCACCAGCCCGGGACAGGTGGTCGGTGAGCAGTTCTTC.

The V gene is TRBV5-1, the J gene TRBJ1-1, with D unclear. V was pared by 0 bases and J by 5 bases, with 8 bases between. Germline assignment: CDR1 SGHRS and CDR2 YFSETQ. The CDR3 totals 13 residues. The DNA of the CDR3 is TGCGCCAGCAGCTTGGACCCGGTAACTGAAGCTTTCTTT. The encoded protein is CASSLDPVTEAFF. The full variable domain, in which reference TRBV5-1 and TRBJ1-1 provide the parts outside the CDR3, is KAGVTQTPRYLIKTRGQQVTLSCSPISGHRSVSWYQQTPGQGLQFLFEYFSETQRNKGNFPGRFSGRQFSNSRSEMNVSTLELGDSALYLCASSLDPVTEAFFGQGTRLTVV.

There are a few counts of this clonotype. This chain connects TRBV5-1 to TRBJ2-2; D is ambiguous. Trimming stripped 5 bases from V and 5 bases from J, with 7 bases between. CDR3 size: 12 residues. CDR1 is SGHRS and CDR2 is YFSETQ in the germline V gene. CDR3 DNA sequence: TGCGCCAGCAGGGGTCAAACCGGGGAGCTGTTTTTT. Its protein product is CASRGQTGELFF.

This clonotype was counted at least ten times. J is TRBJ2-2 and V is TRBV4-2; the match to TRBD2 covers 7 bases. Germline V lookup: CDR1 LGHNA, CDR2 YNFKEQ. The ends lost 2 bases at V and 2 bases at J; junction bases unmatched: 2. This CDR3 contains 15 residues. The CDR3 loop is CASSQSGDNTGELFF. The CDR3, as DNA: TGTGCCAGCAGCCAAAGCGGGGATAACACCGGGGAGCTGTTTTTT.

This clonotype was detected only a few times. This chain links TRBV7-9 with TRBJ2-6, with a possible D match to TRBD1 (5 bases). This CDR3 is built from 17 residues. With 2 bases removed from V and 4 bases from J, the gap between germline ends came to 15 bases. Germline loops: CDR1 SEHNR, CDR2 FQNEAQ (reference sequence). Here the CDR3 reads CASSLRGMGYGANVLTF. The CDR3, as DNA: TGTGCCAGCAGCTTAAGGGGAATGGGGTACGGGGCCAACGTCCTGACTTTC.

The V call is TRBV2, the J call TRBJ1-1, with D possibly matching TRBD1 (5 bases). The CDR3 is 16 residues long. Deletions cut 2 bases from V and 4 bases from J, with 17 bases between. Germline-derived CDR1 and CDR2 are SNHLY and FYNNEI. The CDR3 region has the DNA TGTGCCAGCAGTGAAAGGGGAACCGCGGGGGGCACTGAAGCTTTCTTT. Residues: CASSERGTAGGTEAFF.

The sample holds many counts of this clonotype. The genes are TRBV4-1 and TRBJ1-2; perhaps TRBD1 as D (5 bases). V dropped 0 bases and J dropped 8 bases, with 16 bases sitting between them. CDR1 and CDR2 (germline): MGHRA, YSYEKL. CDR3 size: 15 residues. CDR3 nucleotide sequence: TGCGCCAGCAGCCAAGATCCGGCAGGGAGGGAGGGCTACACCTTC. Protein: CASSQDPAGREGYTF.

This clonotype was seen at least ten times. This chain joins TRBV11-2 and TRBJ2-5; the D call may be TRBD1 or TRBD2 (5 bases each). The CDR3 sequence is 15 residues long. V lost 2 bases and J 1 base, leaving 11 bases between the germline ends. Germline CDR1 reads SGHAT; CDR2 reads FQNNGV. CDR3 loop: CASSLSGRVQETQYF. The DNA of the CDR3 is TGTGCCAGCAGCTTATCAGGGCGGGTCCAAGAGACCCAGTACTTC.

This clonotype was seen ten or more times. CDR3 in amino acids: CASSLPGAGNTGELFF. The CDR3 coding sequence is TGTGCCAGCAGCTTACCAGGGGCGGGGAACACCGGGGAGCTGTTTTTT. V is TRBV7-2 and J is TRBJ2-2, with D possibly matching TRBD1 (6 bases). V was clipped by 2 bases and J by 1 base, with 11 bases between them. The CDR3 sequence is 16 residues long. Per germline, CDR1 SGHTA and CDR2 FQGNSA.

The rearrangement joins TRBV25-1 to TRBJ2-7; TRBD1 agrees at 10 bases. The CDR3 runs to 14 residues. Germline V lookup: CDR1 MGHDK, CDR2 SYGVNS. The trim removed 5 bases at V and 6 bases at J, leaving 7 bases unmatched. The chain's CDR3 is CASSQGTGVSEQYF. DNA of the CDR3: TGTGCCAGCAGTCAAGGGACAGGGGTCAGCGAGCAGTACTTC.

This clonotype was recorded a few times. This chain links TRBV19 with TRBJ2-5; TRBD2 matches at 9 bases. Germline V CDR1 and CDR2: LNHDA, SQIVND (reference sequence). The V gene end was trimmed by 9 bases and the J gene end by 5 bases; junction bases not matched to a gene: 13. The CDR3 has 15 amino acids. Written as DNA, the CDR3 is TGTGCCAGCTCGGAACGGCGGGGGGGCTCGGAGACCCAGTACTTC. Amino acid sequence: CASSERRGGSETQYF.

Concerning this clonotype itself: A read error is possible here, since a much larger clone lies one base away. This sequence joins TRBV7-6 and TRBJ1-1, with D unclear. Germline CDR1 and CDR2: SGHVS and FNYEAQ. This CDR3 has 14 residues. This CDR3 is CACSFEQSGTEAFF. CDR3 in DNA: TGTGCCTGCAGCTTCGAGCAATCAGGAACTGAAGCTTTCTTT.